The present T cell receptor beta chain was sequenced within a study of shared clonotypes between healthy human individuals. The table came from immunoSEQ multiplex PCR; TCRdb's copy has only in-frame clones and leaves some out. Of some 1,600,000 clones listed, 98% are singletons. Looked up from germline, CDR1 is SGHTA and CDR2 is FQGNSA. The CDR3 extends over 14 amino acids. The V gene lost 1 base and the J gene lost 5 bases, with 11 bases spanning the gap. Sequenced input: naive CD4+ T cells sorted from blood. Documented subset: CD45RA+ positively selected. The chain employs TRBV7-2 and TRBJ1-1; a possible D gene is TRBD1 (5 bases). The source is a man aged 25 to 40 in good health. Here the CDR3 DNA reads TGTGCCAGCAGCTTAGTCCAGGGAGGTACTGAAGCTTTCTTT. This translates into CASSLVQGGTEAFF.